A selection of T cell receptor beta chains follows, all from one sample in a study of T cell responses to AZD1222 COVID-19 vaccine. Using immunoSEQ multiplex PCR, the repertoire was profiled, and TCRdb retains in-frame clones only, with some absent. Of around 150,000 clones listed, roughly 90% are singletons. The sample was peripheral blood, taken 28 days after the second AZD1222 dose. All receptors derive from an adult who received the AZD1222 COVID-19 vaccine. Both conserved end residues are part of each CDR3. D genes are given only for firm matches. The size entry is marked missing in some rows and otherwise reads once, few, many or a size class.

TRBV6-2/TRBV6-3,-,-,TRBJ1-2,CASSRQHHYGYTF,TGTGCCAGCAGCCGACAGCACCACTATGGCTACACCTTC
TRBV28,-,-,TRBJ2-1,CASSSGDLNEQFF,TGTGCCAGCAGTTCTGGGGATCTCAATGAGCAGTTCTTC
TRBV20-1,-,-,TRBJ2-5,CMAQKETQYF,TGCATGGCTCAGAAAGAGACCCAGTACTTC
TRBV7-9,-,-,TRBJ2-1,CASSSTEGPYNEQFF,TGTGCCAGCAGCTCCACGGAGGGTCCCTACAATGAGCAGTTCTTC
TRBV19,few,-,TRBJ2-4,CASSNPGMGAKNIQYF,TGTGCCAGTAGCAACCCCGGGATGGGGGCCAAAAACATTCAGTACTTC
TRBV24-1,-,-,TRBJ1-2,CATSDLPGVGNYGYTF,TGTGCCACCAGTGACCTCCCTGGGGTCGGCAACTATGGCTACACCTTC
TRBV7-8,once,-,TRBJ1-1,CASSLGGGAFF,TGTGCCAGCAGCTTAGGAGGGGGTGCTTTCTTT
TRBV10-1,once,TRBD1,TRBJ2-3,CASSADRGRNTQYF,TGCGCCAGCAGTGCGGACAGGGGGAGGAATACGCAGTATTTT
TRBV11-3,once,-,TRBJ2-1,CASSQVDYNEQFF,TGTGCCAGCAGCCAGGTAGATTACAATGAGCAGTTCTTC
TRBV5-1,once,-,TRBJ2-5,CASSLAPGAGVETQYF,TGCGCCAGCAGCTTGGCCCCGGGGGCAGGTGTAGAGACCCAGTACTTC
TRBV10-3,once,TRBD2,TRBJ2-7,CATAGGAGVNEQYF,TGTGCCACCGCGGGGGGGGCGGGAGTCAACGAGCAGTACTTC
TRBV24-1,-,-,TRBJ2-1,CATSDKRGQGNNEQFF,TGTGCCACCAGTGATAAAAGGGGACAAGGGAACAATGAGCAGTTCTTC
TRBV12-3/TRBV12-4,-,-,TRBJ1-1,CASRQGVTEAFF,TGTGCCAGCAGGCAGGGCGTCACTGAAGCTTTCTTT
TRBV2,-,-,TRBJ2-5,CASTGERQETQYF,TGTGCCAGCACCGGGGAGAGGCAAGAGACCCAGTACTTC
TRBV6-6,-,-,TRBJ1-1,CASSSPGLGTEAFF,TGTGCCAGCAGCAGTCCAGGGTTGGGCACTGAAGCTTTCTTT
TRBV9,-,TRBD1,TRBJ2-5,CASSVGGGTGAQETQYF,TGTGCCAGCAGCGTAGGGGGAGGGACAGGGGCTCAAGAGACCCAGTACTTC
TRBV18,-,TRBD1,TRBJ2-7,CASSPGQGLPYEQYF,TGTGCCAGCTCCCCCGGACAGGGGTTACCCTACGAGCAGTACTTC
TRBV4-1,-,-,TRBJ1-6,CASSPDGGNSPLHF,TGCGCCAGCAGCCCCGACGGGGGCAATTCACCCCTCCACTTT
TRBV9,-,TRBD2,TRBJ2-1,CASSPRLAGDYNEQFF,TGTGCCAGCAGCCCCAGACTAGCGGGAGACTACAATGAGCAGTTCTTC
TRBV5-1,-,TRBD1,TRBJ2-1,CASSLRQGHNEQFF,TGCGCCAGCAGCTTACGACAGGGTCACAATGAGCAGTTCTTC
TRBV18,-,-,TRBJ2-7,CASSPTTVSYEQYF,TGTGCCAGCTCTCCCACGACAGTCTCCTACGAGCAGTACTTC
TRBV28,-,-,TRBJ2-3,CASSPRGKSTDTQYF,TGTGCCAGCAGCCCTAGGGGGAAAAGCACAGATACGCAGTATTTT
TRBV13,-,-,TRBJ1-1,CASSPGDLNTEAFF,TGTGCCAGCAGCCCCGGGGACCTAAACACTGAAGCTTTCTTT
TRBV28,-,TRBD1,TRBJ1-5,CASSFIGTVGRYSNQPQHF,TGTGCCAGCAGTTTTATAGGGACAGTGGGTAGATATAGCAATCAGCCCCAGCATTTT
TRBV5-1,-,TRBD1,TRBJ2-7,CASSLQGARTLSEQYF,TGCGCCAGCAGCCTTCAGGGGGCGCGAACCCTAAGCGAGCAGTACTTC
TRBV2,-,-,TRBJ1-1,CASIRSLGENTEAFF,TGTGCCAGCATAAGGTCGTTGGGGGAGAACACTGAAGCTTTCTTT
TRBV19,-,-,TRBJ1-5,CASSSNYLWNQPQHF,TGTGCCAGTAGTAGTAACTATCTTTGGAATCAGCCCCAGCATTTT
TRBV10-3,-,TRBD2,TRBJ2-5,CATGLAGIQETQYF,TGTGCCACCGGACTAGCGGGGATCCAAGAGACCCAGTACTTC
TRBV6-5,-,-,TRBJ2-7,CASSTLLYEQYF,TGTGCCAGCAGTACCCTATTGTACGAGCAGTACTTC
TRBV19,once,-,TRBJ1-5,CASRGAISPQHF,TGTGCCAGTAGAGGGGCAATCAGCCCCCAGCATTTT
TRBV9,-,-,TRBJ1-2,CASSAMLSRKESTNYGYTF,TGTGCCAGCAGCGCTATGCTTTCCAGGAAAGAAAGCACTAACTATGGCTACACCTTC
TRBV19,-,TRBD2,TRBJ2-1,CASSIGTSERNEQFF,TGTGCCAGTAGTATTGGGACTAGCGAACGTAATGAGCAGTTCTTC
TRBV19,-,-,TRBJ2-7,CASSLQRDTYEQYF,TGTGCCAGTAGTTTGCAGCGGGACACCTACGAGCAGTACTTC
TRBV19,-,-,TRBJ2-7,CASSGGVSYEQYF,TGTGCCAGTAGTGGCGGGGTAAGCTACGAGCAGTACTTC
TRBV19,once,TRBD1,TRBJ1-5,CATSGTGYQPQHF,TGTGCCACCTCCGGGACAGGGTATCAGCCCCAGCATTTT
TRBV7-9,once,TRBD2,TRBJ2-1,CASSSPPGGVNEQFF,TGTGCCAGCAGCTCCCCCCCCGGGGGGGTGAATGAGCAGTTCTTC
TRBV28,-,-,TRBJ2-5,CASRQGISGETQYF,TGTGCCAGCAGACAGGGCATTTCCGGAGAGACCCAGTACTTC
TRBV19,-,-,TRBJ1-1,CASRGSGHFEAFF,TGTGCCAGTAGGGGGAGCGGACACTTTGAAGCTTTCTTT
TRBV5-1,-,TRBD2,TRBJ2-3,CASSLGLADLFTDTQYF,TGCGCCAGCAGCCTTGGACTAGCGGATCTTTTCACAGATACGCAGTATTTT
TRBV2,once,-,TRBJ1-6,CASSGRTPRSSYNSPLHF,TGTGCCAGCAGCGGGAGGACACCTAGGAGCTCCTATAATTCACCCCTCCACTTT
TRBV5-6,-,TRBD1,TRBJ1-5,CASSLASGGGQPQHF,TGTGCCAGCAGCTTGGCCTCCGGAGGGGGCCAGCCCCAGCATTTT
TRBV6-1,once,-,TRBJ1-5,CASSEPRRGRSNQPQHF,TGTGCCAGCAGTGAACCCCGGCGGGGAAGGAGCAATCAGCCCCAGCATTTT
TRBV4-3,-,TRBD1,TRBJ2-1,CASSQDRRDRGDEQFF,TGCGCCAGCAGCCAAGATAGGAGGGACAGGGGCGATGAGCAGTTCTTC
TRBV9,-,TRBD2,TRBJ2-3,CASSVALAGRTDTQYF,TGTGCCAGCAGCGTAGCACTAGCGGGACGCACAGATACGCAGTATTTT
TRBV5-1,-,-,TRBJ2-7,CASTQTPGLQYEQYF,TGCGCCAGCACACAGACACCGGGACTCCAGTACGAGCAGTACTTC
TRBV9,-,-,TRBJ1-2,CASSVNGGSYGYTF,TGTGCCAGCAGCGTAAATGGGGGTTCCTATGGCTACACCTTC
TRBV27,once,-,TRBJ1-1,CASSRGSRGTEAFF,TGTGCCAGCAGCCGGGGTTCGAGGGGCACTGAAGCTTTCTTT
TRBV7-3,-,-,TRBJ2-7,CASSLWSWGEQYF,TGTGCCAGCAGCTTATGGAGCTGGGGCGAGCAGTACTTC
TRBV27,-,TRBD1,TRBJ2-7,CASRALGQGSREQYF,TGTGCCAGCAGGGCACTGGGACAGGGATCGCGCGAGCAGTACTTC
TRBV24-1,few,-,TRBJ1-1,CATSDQASGAFF,TGTGCCACCAGTGACCAAGCAAGTGGGGCTTTCTTT
TRBV21-1,-,-,TRBJ1-6,CASITNRYLGYNSPLHF,TGTGCCAGCATCACTAACAGGTACCTGGGGTATAATTCACCCCTCCACTTT
TRBV6-2/TRBV6-3,-,TRBD1,TRBJ1-6,CASSRTGANSPLHF,TGTGCCAGCAGTAGGACAGGGGCTAATTCACCCCTCCACTTT